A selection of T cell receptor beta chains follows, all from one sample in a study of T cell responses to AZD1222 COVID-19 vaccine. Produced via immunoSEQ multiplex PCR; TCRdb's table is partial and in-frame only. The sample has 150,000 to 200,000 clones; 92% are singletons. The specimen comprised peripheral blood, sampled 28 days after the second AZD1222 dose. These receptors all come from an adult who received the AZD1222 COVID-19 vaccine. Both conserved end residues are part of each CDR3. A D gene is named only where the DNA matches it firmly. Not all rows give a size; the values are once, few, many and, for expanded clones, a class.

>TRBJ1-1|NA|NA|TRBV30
CAWQASRAGRSTEAFF
TGTGCCTGGCAAGCAAGTAGGGCAGGGAGGAGCACTGAAGCTTTCTTT
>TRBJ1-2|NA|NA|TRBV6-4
CAEIYGYTF
TGTGCCGAAATCTATGGCTACACCTTC
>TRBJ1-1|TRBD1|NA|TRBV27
CASSYRGITEAFF
TGTGCCAGCAGTTACAGGGGAATTACTGAAGCTTTCTTT
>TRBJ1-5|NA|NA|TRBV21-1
CASRNEGEGQGRSSNQPQHF
TGTGCCAGCAGAAACGAGGGGGAGGGACAGGGGCGCAGTAGCAATCAGCCCCAGCATTTT
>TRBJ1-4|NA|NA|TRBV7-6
CASSLNSGAYEKLFF
TGTGCCAGCAGCCTAAACTCAGGGGCCTACGAAAAACTGTTTTTT
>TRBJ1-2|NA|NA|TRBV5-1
CASSALGGYGYTF
TGCGCCAGCAGCGCCCTTGGGGGCTATGGCTACACCTTC
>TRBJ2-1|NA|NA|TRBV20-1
CSASYPKNEQFF
TGCAGTGCTAGTTACCCTAAGAATGAGCAGTTCTTC
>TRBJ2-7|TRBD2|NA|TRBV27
CASSRTSGRYSYEQYF
TGTGCCAGCAGTCGGACTAGCGGGAGGTACTCCTACGAGCAGTACTTC
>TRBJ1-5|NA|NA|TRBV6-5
CASSPYSNQPQHF
TGTGCCAGCAGCCCGTATAGCAATCAGCCCCAGCATTTT
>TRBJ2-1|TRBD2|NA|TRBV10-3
CAYGREANEQFF
TGTGCTTATGGGCGGGAGGCCAATGAGCAGTTCTTC
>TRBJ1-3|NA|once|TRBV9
CASSVGNSVFSGNTIYF
TGTGCCAGCAGCGTAGGAAACAGTGTGTTCTCGGGAAACACCATATATTTT
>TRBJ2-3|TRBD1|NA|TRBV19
CASSTQDRATDTQYF
TGTGCCAGTAGTACTCAGGACAGGGCCACAGATACGCAGTATTTT
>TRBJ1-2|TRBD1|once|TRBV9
CASSVGDRAMDGYTF
TGTGCCAGCAGCGTAGGGGACAGGGCGATGGATGGCTACACCTTC
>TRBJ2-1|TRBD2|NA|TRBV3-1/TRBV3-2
CASSQNGRGDYNEQFF
TGTGCCAGCAGCCAAAATGGGCGGGGGGACTACAATGAGCAGTTCTTC
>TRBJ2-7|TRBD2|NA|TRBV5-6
CASSSLTSGKTYEQYF
TGTGCCAGCAGCTCCTTGACTAGCGGGAAGACTTACGAGCAGTACTTC
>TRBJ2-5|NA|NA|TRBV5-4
CASSPRRGGGEETQYF
TGTGCCAGCAGCCCACGTCGGGGAGGGGGAGAAGAGACCCAGTACTTC
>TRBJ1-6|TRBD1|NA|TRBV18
CASSPTGGNSPLHF
TGTGCCAGCTCACCCACAGGGGGGAATTCACCCCTCCACTTT
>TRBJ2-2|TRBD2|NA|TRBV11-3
CASSLGLEEIGELFF
TGTGCCAGCAGCTTGGGACTAGAGGAGATCGGGGAGCTGTTTTTT
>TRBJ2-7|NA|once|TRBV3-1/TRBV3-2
CASSQETWRGGEQYF
TGTGCCAGCAGCCAAGAAACATGGAGAGGGGGCGAGCAGTACTTC
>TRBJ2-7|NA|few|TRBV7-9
CASSGGTGDSTYEQYF
TGTGCCAGCAGCGGCGGAACGGGGGACTCTACCTACGAGCAGTACTTC
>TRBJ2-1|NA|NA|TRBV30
CAWSGWGVSSYNEQFF
TGTGCCTGGAGTGGCTGGGGCGTTAGCTCCTACAATGAGCAGTTCTTC
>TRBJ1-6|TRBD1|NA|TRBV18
CASSLNRGGPGMDSPLHF
TGTGCCAGCTCACTTAACAGGGGGGGACCGGGGATGGATTCACCCCTCCACTTT
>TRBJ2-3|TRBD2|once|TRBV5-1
CASQGPGGLATTDTQYF
TGCGCCAGCCAGGGGCCGGGAGGACTAGCCACCACAGATACGCAGTATTTT
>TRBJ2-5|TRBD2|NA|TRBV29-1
CSVRGLAPQETQYF
TGCAGCGTCCGCGGACTAGCGCCTCAAGAGACCCAGTACTTC
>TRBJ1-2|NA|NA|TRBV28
CASSLMAANYGYTF
TGTGCCAGCAGTCTGATGGCAGCTAACTATGGCTACACCTTC
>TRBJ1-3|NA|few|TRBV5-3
CARSFVSGTGAGNTIYF
TGTGCCAGAAGCTTTGTGTCCGGGACTGGGGCTGGAAACACCATATATTTT
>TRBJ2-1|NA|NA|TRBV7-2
CASSLAVTQGNEQFF
TGTGCCAGCAGCTTAGCCGTTACACAGGGAAATGAGCAGTTCTTC
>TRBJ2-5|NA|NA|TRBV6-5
CASKLGLTGQETQYF
TGTGCCAGCAAGTTAGGGTTGACAGGCCAAGAGACCCAGTACTTC
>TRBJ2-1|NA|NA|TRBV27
CASSANNEQFF
TGTGCCAGCAGCGCCAACAATGAGCAGTTCTTC
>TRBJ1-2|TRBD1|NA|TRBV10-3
CAISRDRNYGYTF
TGTGCCATCAGCCGGGACAGAAACTATGGCTACACCTTC
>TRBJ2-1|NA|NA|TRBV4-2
CASSQGPGSSYNEQFF
TGTGCCAGCAGCCAAGGCCCAGGGAGCTCCTACAATGAGCAGTTCTTC
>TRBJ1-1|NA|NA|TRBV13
CASSPPLPTENTEAFF
TGTGCCAGCAGCCCCCCCCTCCCAACGGAGAACACTGAAGCTTTCTTT
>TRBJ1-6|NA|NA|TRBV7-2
CASSQTPTLNSPLHF
TGTGCCAGCAGCCAAACCCCGACACTAAATTCACCCCTCCACTTT
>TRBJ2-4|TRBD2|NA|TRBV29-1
CSVGLAGVGENIQYF
TGCAGCGTGGGACTAGCGGGAGTAGGGGAAAACATTCAGTACTTC
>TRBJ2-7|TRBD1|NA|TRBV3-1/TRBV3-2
CASSLGQGTYEQYF
TGTGCCAGCAGCCTGGGACAGGGGACCTACGAGCAGTACTTC
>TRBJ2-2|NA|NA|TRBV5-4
CASSLLSGSNTGELFF
TGTGCCAGCAGCTTGCTTTCAGGGTCGAACACCGGGGAGCTGTTTTTT
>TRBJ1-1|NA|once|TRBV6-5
CASSPPGSNTEAFF
TGTGCCAGCAGTCCGCCGGGGTCGAACACTGAAGCTTTCTTT
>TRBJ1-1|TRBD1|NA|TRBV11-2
CASSPRQGTNTEAFF
TGTGCCAGCAGCCCCCGACAGGGAACCAACACTGAAGCTTTCTTT
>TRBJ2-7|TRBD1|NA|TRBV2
CATDREGVGEQYF
TGTGCCACGGACAGGGAAGGTGTCGGCGAGCAGTACTTC
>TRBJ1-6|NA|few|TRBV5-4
CASSLEQSSPLHF
TGTGCCAGCAGCCTCGAGCAATCCTCACCCCTCCACTTT
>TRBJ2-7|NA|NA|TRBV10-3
CALRDPVIHEQYF
TGTGCCCTGAGGGACCCCGTTATCCACGAGCAGTACTTC
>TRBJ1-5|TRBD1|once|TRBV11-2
CASRGQGYNQPQHF
TGTGCCAGCCGAGGACAGGGCTACAATCAGCCCCAGCATTTT
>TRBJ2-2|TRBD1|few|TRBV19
CASSGQAGELFF
TGTGCCAGTAGCGGACAGGCCGGGGAGCTGTTTTTT
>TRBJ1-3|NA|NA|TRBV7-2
CASSLSTGNTIYF
TGTGCCAGCAGCTTAAGCACTGGAAACACCATATATTTT